Following are 26 T cell receptor beta chains from one sample sequenced in a study of early T cells in non-severe SARS-CoV-2 infection. TCRdb called the 5' RACE reads again in MiXCR, with one record for every CDR3 protein. The sample has roughly 110,000 distinct CDR3 sequences, 11% seen once. Specimen: whole blood. These TCRs come from an adult who was a healthcare worker with PCR-confirmed SARS-CoV-2 infection or an uninfected control (not recorded which).

The rearrangement joins TRBV29-1 to TRBJ2-7; 7 bases are a match to TRBD2. The CDR3 length is 12 residues. Germline-derived CDR1 and CDR2 are SQVTM and ANQGSEA. J was trimmed by 0 bases and V by 6 bases; bases with no gene match: 2. In DNA form, the CDR3 reads TGCAGCGTGGGAGGGAGCTCCTACGAGCAGTACTTC. It encodes CSVGGSSYEQYF.

This clonotype has at least ten counts. V and J are TRBV12-3 or TRBV12-4 and TRBJ2-5; D uncertain. The CDR3 is 13 residues long. The V end lost 2 bases, the J end lost 5 bases, and 9 bases lay between the germline ends. The CDR3 here is CASSLQVRETQYF. CDR3 DNA: TGTGCCAGCAGTTTACAGGTTCGGGAGACCCAGTACTTC.

The chain couples TRBV5-4 to TRBJ2-3, with 12 bases aligning to TRBD2. Germline values: CDR1 SGHNT, CDR2 YYREEE (reference sequence). Trimming removed 6 bases from V and 1 base from J; junction bases left unmatched: 6. The CDR3 is made up of 16 amino acids. CDR3: CASTLGTSGRTDTQYF. CDR3 nucleotide sequence: TGTGCCAGCACCCTGGGGACTAGCGGGCGCACAGATACGCAGTATTTT.

This clonotype was picked up a small number of times. The CDR3 here is CASSGLSPGTSDTQWELFF. The CDR3 DNA reads as TGTGCCAGCAGTGGTCTTTCCCCCGGGACTAGCGATACGCAGTGGGAGCTGTTTTTT. V usage is TRBV2 and J usage is TRBJ2-2; TRBD2 matches 10 bases. The V segment lost 4 bases and the J segment 9 bases; nucleotides outside the gene matches: 20. Germline values: CDR1 SNHLY, CDR2 FYNNEI. This CDR3 region has 19 residues.

This sequence joins TRBV28 and TRBJ2-1; 10 positions match TRBD2. CDR1 MDHEN and CDR2 SYDVKM come from the germline V gene. The CDR3 spans 14 residues. Trimming at V came to 11 bases and at J to 4 bases, leaving 8 bases not matched to a gene. The CDR3 DNA reads as TGTGCCTATTCTAGCGGGAGACTATACAATGAGCAGTTCTTC. This sequence encodes CAYSSGRLYNEQFF.

The gene calls are TRBV12-3 or TRBV12-4 and TRBJ1-5, with 7 bases that match TRBD1. V lost 5 bases and J lost 4; bases outside the gene matches: 5. The CDR3 sequence is 14 residues long. The CDR3 DNA reads TGTGCCAGCAGTACACAGGGGAAAAATCAGCCCCAGCATTTT. Protein product: CASSTQGKNQPQHF.

This clonotype was seen ten or more times. The rearrangement uses TRBV20-1 and TRBJ2-1; D possibly corresponds to TRBD2 (5 bases). The germline V gene has CDR1 DFQATT and CDR2 SNEGSKA (reference sequence). The CDR3 totals 12 residues. V was shortened by 7 bases and J by 7 bases, with 14 bases between the two germline ends. The CDR3 loop reads CSVNRGRNEQFF. The CDR3 DNA reads TGCAGTGTGAACCGCGGGCGTAATGAGCAGTTCTTC.

This clonotype has ten or more counts. The chain employs TRBV4-2 and TRBJ2-3; D tentatively reads TRBD1 or TRBD2 (5 bases each). Germline CDR1 is LGHNA and CDR2 is YNFKEQ. The V end was cut by 3 bases, the J end by 6 bases, with 13 bases between. The CDR3 runs 14 residues. The CDR3 DNA reads TGTGCCAGCAGCCAGACGGGGCCACAGGATACGCAGTATTTT. This sequence encodes CASSQTGPQDTQYF.

This chain connects TRBV24-1 to TRBJ2-2; possible D gene TRBD2, 6 bases. Trimming left V 1 base short and J 5 bases short, with 10 bases between. Germline V CDR1 and CDR2: KGHDR, SFDVKD. The CDR3 spans 15 residues. CDR3 sequence: CATSDFRGRTGELFF. The CDR3 nucleotides read TGTGCCACCAGTGATTTCCGGGGGAGGACCGGGGAGCTGTTTTTT.

This clonotype has at least ten counts. The genes are TRBV7-8 and TRBJ2-5; D uncertain. V was shortened by 5 bases and J by 6 bases, with 10 bases between the two germline ends. This CDR3 region has 12 residues. Per the germline V gene, CDR1 is SGHVS and CDR2 is FQNEAQ. This CDR3 reads CASSHSEQTQYF. As DNA, the CDR3 is TGTGCCAGCAGCCACTCCGAGCAGACCCAGTACTTC.

The genes are TRBV28 and TRBJ1-2; tentative D call: TRBD1 (5 bases). Trimming cost V 3 bases and J 4 bases, with 12 bases left between them. The CDR3 is 14 amino acids. Germline V gene data show CDR1 as MDHEN and CDR2 as SYDVKM. CDR3 in amino acids: CASSFSAGRYGYTF. The CDR3 region has the DNA TGTGCCAGCAGTTTTTCTGCAGGGCGCTATGGCTACACCTTC.

Only a few counts were recorded for this clonotype. The V and J genes are TRBV7-2 and TRBJ2-5; 10 bases match TRBD2. Unmatched junction bases numbered 5, after V lost 4 bases and J lost 6 bases. CDR1 is SGHTA and CDR2 is FQGNSA in the germline V gene. CDR3 size: 14 residues. CDR3 DNA: TGTGCCAGCAGCTCGGGACTAGCGTTACAGACCCAGTACTTC. Translated: CASSSGLALQTQYF.

In this sample, this clonotype turned up many times. V is TRBV6-1 and J is TRBJ2-1, with D perhaps being TRBD1 or TRBD2 (5 bases each). This CDR3 has 13 residues. Germline V gene data show CDR1 as MNHNS and CDR2 as SASEGT. The V end lost 3 bases, the J end lost 6 bases, and 9 bases lay between the germline ends. DNA of the CDR3: TGTGCCAGCAGTGATGGGGACCCCAATGAGCAGTTCTTC. As protein: CASSDGDPNEQFF.

This clonotype appeared many times. This chain links TRBV11-3 with TRBJ2-1, with TRBD2 matching over 9 bases. Unmatched junction bases numbered 11, after V lost 5 bases and J lost 9 bases. This CDR3 is 15 amino acids long. Germline assignment: CDR1 SGHNT and CDR2 YENEEA. The CDR3 DNA is TGTGCCAGCAGCCCGCTAGCGGGGAGGAGTGGTGAGCAGTTCTTC. Its translation is CASSPLAGRSGEQFF.

This chain links TRBV2 with TRBJ2-1, with TRBD2 matching 11 bases. Trimming cost V 6 bases and J 8 bases; bases outside gene matches: 6. CDR3 length equals 14 residues. Germline CDR1 SNHLY, CDR2 FYNNEI. The CDR3 reads CASRRLAGQHEQFF. The CDR3 DNA sequence: TGTGCCAGCAGACGACTAGCGGGACAGCATGAGCAGTTCTTC.

This clonotype was observed many times. The CDR3 coding sequence is TGTGCCAGCAGTTTAGAGGGGGCTTGGTCCTACGAGCAGTACTTC. It codes for CASSLEGAWSYEQYF. V is TRBV28 and J is TRBJ2-7; TRBD1 matches at 7 bases. V shed 2 bases, J shed 1 base, and the junction held 5 bases outside the gene matches. Germline CDR1 is MDHEN and CDR2 is SYDVKM. The length of the CDR3 is 15 residues. Together with reference TRBV28 and TRBJ2-7, the CDR3 gives the full variable domain: DVKVTQSSRYLVKRTGEKVFLECVQDMDHENMFWYRQDPGLGLRLIYFSYDVKMKEKGDIPEGYSVSREKKERFSLILESASTNQTSMYLCASSLEGAWSYEQYFGPGTRLTVT.

This chain links TRBV7-2 with TRBJ2-7; D is uncertain. V was clipped by 10 bases and J by 0 bases, with 16 bases between them. Germline CDR1 reads SGHTA; CDR2 reads FQGNSA. The CDR3 is made up of 14 amino acids. CDR3 sequence: CATRQTSGSYEQYF. As DNA, the CDR3 is TGTGCCACCAGGCAGACGTCCGGCTCCTACGAGCAGTACTTC.

This clonotype appeared a few times. The V call is TRBV2, the J call TRBJ2-3, with TRBD2 as a possible D gene (6 bases). The CDR3 runs 12 residues. The germline V gene encodes CDR1 SNHLY and CDR2 FYNNEI. Trimming took 5 bases from V and 6 from J, leaving 9 bases between them. The CDR3 sequence is CASSLAMDTQYF. The CDR3, as DNA: TGTGCCAGCAGTCTAGCGATGGATACGCAGTATTTT.

V is TRBV20-1 and J is TRBJ1-4; D might be TRBD1 (6 bases). Per germline, CDR1 DFQATT and CDR2 SNEGSKA (reference sequence). The CDR3 sequence is 15 residues long. Trimming cost V 3 bases and J 0 bases, with 11 bases left between them. The CDR3 protein is CSARGDRSTNEKLFF. DNA for the CDR3: TGCAGTGCTAGGGGTGACAGGTCAACTAATGAAAAACTGTTTTTT.

This clonotype was picked up many times. The chain couples TRBV11-2 to TRBJ1-1; 7 nucleotides match TRBD1. This CDR3 has 14 residues. V gave up 1 base and J gave up 7 bases; unmatched junction bases: 6. The germline V gene encodes CDR1 SGHAT and CDR2 FQNNGV. CDR3 region: CASSLVLGTDEAFF. CDR3 sequence (DNA): TGTGCCAGCAGCTTAGTTCTAGGGACAGATGAAGCTTTCTTT.

The sample holds a few counts of this clonotype. The chain recombines TRBV12-3 or TRBV12-4 with TRBJ2-4; 8 bases agree with TRBD1. After removal of 6 bases from V and 8 bases from J, the junction contained 9 bases not matched to a gene. The CDR3 contains 14 residues. This chain's CDR3 is CASSPRAGGDIQYF. The CDR3 DNA is TGTGCCAGCAGCCCTCGCGCAGGGGGCGACATTCAGTACTTC.

This clonotype was counted ten times or more. This chain's CDR3 is CATGTGVETQYF. The CDR3 coding sequence is TGTGCCACCGGGACAGGCGTCGAGACCCAGTACTTC. This sequence joins TRBV6-2 or TRBV6-3 and TRBJ2-5; the match to TRBD1 covers 8 bases. Germline CDR1 reads MNHEY; CDR2 reads SVGEGT. CDR3 length: 12 residues. With 10 bases clipped from V and 5 bases from J, the junction kept 6 bases outside the gene matches.

Many counts were recorded for this clonotype. The rearrangement joins TRBV6-2 or TRBV6-3 to TRBJ2-7, with 10 bases matching TRBD1. Germline V CDR1 and CDR2: MNHEY, SVGEGT. The junction had 5 bases not matched to a gene; V was cut back by 0 bases and J by 3 bases. CDR3 length: 16 amino acids. The CDR3 sequence: CASSYSRDRGVYEQYF. The CDR3 DNA reads TGTGCCAGCAGTTACTCGAGGGACAGGGGAGTCTACGAGCAGTACTTC.

This clonotype came up many times. The V gene is TRBV30, the J gene TRBJ2-1; no definite D call. CDR1 is GTSNPN, CDR2 SVGIG, per germline (reference sequence). With 3 bases removed from V and 2 bases from J, the gap between germline ends came to 11 bases. This CDR3 spans 14 amino acids. This CDR3 is CAWSGRVTYNEQFF. DNA of the CDR3: TGTGCCTGGAGCGGCCGTGTAACCTACAATGAGCAGTTCTTC.

In its sample, this clonotype was seen many times. The chain links TRBV5-1 to TRBJ1-1, with D uncertain. Trimming cost V 5 bases and J 4 bases, with 15 bases left between them. From germline, CDR1 is SGHRS and CDR2 YFSETQ. The CDR3 has 14 amino acids. The CDR3 spells CASRLDPGGTEAFF. The CDR3 DNA sequence: TGCGCCAGCAGACTCGACCCCGGTGGCACTGAAGCTTTCTTT.

This clonotype was picked up a small number of times. The rearrangement uses TRBV3-1 and TRBJ1-1; D is perhaps TRBD1 (5 bases). CDR1 and CDR2 (germline): LGHDT, YNNKEL (reference sequence). Between the trimmed V and J ends, which lost 4 bases and 0 bases, there was a span of 12 bases. The CDR3 is made up of 15 amino acids. CDR3 bases: TGTGCCAGCAGCCCAGGAGGGACCATGAACACTGAAGCTTTCTTT. Its protein product is CASSPGGTMNTEAFF.